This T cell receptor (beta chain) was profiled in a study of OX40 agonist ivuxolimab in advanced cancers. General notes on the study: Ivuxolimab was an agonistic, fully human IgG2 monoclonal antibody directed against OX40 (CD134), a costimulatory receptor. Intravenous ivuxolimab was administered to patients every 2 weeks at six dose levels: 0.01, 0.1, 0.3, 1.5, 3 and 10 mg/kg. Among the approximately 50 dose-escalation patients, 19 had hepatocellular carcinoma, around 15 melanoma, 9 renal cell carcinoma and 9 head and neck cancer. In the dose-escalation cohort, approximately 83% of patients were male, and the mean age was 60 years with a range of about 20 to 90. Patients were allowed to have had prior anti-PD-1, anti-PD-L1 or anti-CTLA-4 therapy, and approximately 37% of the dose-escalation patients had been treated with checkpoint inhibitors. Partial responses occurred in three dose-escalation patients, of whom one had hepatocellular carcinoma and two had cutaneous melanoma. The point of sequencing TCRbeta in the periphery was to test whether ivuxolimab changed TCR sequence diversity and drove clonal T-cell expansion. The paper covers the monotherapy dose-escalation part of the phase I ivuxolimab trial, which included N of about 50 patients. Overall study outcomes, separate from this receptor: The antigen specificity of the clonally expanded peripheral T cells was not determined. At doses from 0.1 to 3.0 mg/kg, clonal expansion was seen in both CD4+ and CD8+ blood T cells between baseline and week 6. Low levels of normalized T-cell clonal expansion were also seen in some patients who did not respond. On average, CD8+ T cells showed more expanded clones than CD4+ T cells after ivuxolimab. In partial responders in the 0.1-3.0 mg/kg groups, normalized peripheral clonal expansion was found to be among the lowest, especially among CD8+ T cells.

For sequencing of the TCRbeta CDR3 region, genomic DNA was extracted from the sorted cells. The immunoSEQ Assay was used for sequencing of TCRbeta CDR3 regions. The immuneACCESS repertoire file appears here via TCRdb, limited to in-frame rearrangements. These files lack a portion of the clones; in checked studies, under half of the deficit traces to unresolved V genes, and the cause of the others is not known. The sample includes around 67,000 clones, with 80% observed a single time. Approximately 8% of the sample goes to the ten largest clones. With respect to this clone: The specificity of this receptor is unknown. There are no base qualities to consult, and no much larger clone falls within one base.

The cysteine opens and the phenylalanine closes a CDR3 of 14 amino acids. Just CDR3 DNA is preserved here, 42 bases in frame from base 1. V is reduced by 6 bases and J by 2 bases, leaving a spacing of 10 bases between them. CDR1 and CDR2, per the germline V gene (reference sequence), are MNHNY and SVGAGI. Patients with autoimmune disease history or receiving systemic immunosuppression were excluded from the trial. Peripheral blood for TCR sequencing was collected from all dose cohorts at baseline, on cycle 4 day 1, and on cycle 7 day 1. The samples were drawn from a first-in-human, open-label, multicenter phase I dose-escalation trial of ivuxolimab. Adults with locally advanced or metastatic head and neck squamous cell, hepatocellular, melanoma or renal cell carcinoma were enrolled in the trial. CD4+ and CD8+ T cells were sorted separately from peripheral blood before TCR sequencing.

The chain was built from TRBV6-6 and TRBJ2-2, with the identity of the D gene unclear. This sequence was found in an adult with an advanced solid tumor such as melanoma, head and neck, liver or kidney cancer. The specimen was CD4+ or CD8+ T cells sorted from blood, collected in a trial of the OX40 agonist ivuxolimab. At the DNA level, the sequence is TGTGCCAGCAGGAGGCTAGTCAACACCGGGGAGCTGTTTTTT. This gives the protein CASRRLVNTGELFF.